This paragraph covers one T cell receptor (beta chain) sequence. Its target is not known. This entry is derived from a study of beta chain features in type 1 diabetes. Study-wide findings and caveats: Comparison showed that naive, central memory and Treg TCRB repertoires appeared more similar among patients than among healthy donors. PCR might pick shorter templates more often, in the same way for patients and controls. Among patients with Type 1 diabetes, TCRB CDR3s were moderately but significantly shorter in every one of the four CD4+ subsets.

Reverse transcription of all isolated RNA meant that expressed TCRB transcripts were sequenced. Generated by immunoSEQ multiplex PCR, the TCRdb table keeps only in-frame clones and is missing some. Here the sample spans hundreds of thousands of clones, over 13% being singletons. CD45RO/CCR7/CD25/CD127/CD95/CD27 staining was used to isolate CD4+ naive, central memory, regulatory and stem cell-like memory cells by sorting. The receptor comes from a man aged 18 to 29 with type 1 diabetes. Sequenced: naive CD4+ T cells from blood.

The chain's CDR3 is CASSSHLQETQYF. The CDR3 DNA is TGTGCCAGCAGTTCCCACCTGCAAGAGACCCAGTACTTC. The rearrangement uses TRBV27 and TRBJ2-5; D is unresolved. CDR1 and CDR2 (germline): MNHEY, SMNVEV (reference sequence). The CDR3 length is 13 residues. The V and J ends lost 4 bases and 2 bases respectively, with 8 bases between them.